This T cell receptor (beta chain) was obtained from a study of shared clonotypes between healthy human individuals (dated by TCRdb to 2020 to 2021). With respect to the entire study: The cohort comprised a couple of women and a few men aged 18 to 49 years. To increase sequencing depth and limit assay-specific biases, TCR repertoire library preparation and sequencing were carried out by different laboratories using diverse techniques. Per donor, three plates each were used for CD4 naive and CD4 memory, two for CD8 naive, and one for CD8 memory. Each donor's leukapheresis produced roughly between about 0.8 and 10 billion PBMCs. The study deeply sequenced blood TCR repertoires of roughly five healthy adults to estimate repertoire size and the extent of clonotype sharing between individuals.

About this clone itself: Its antigen is not yet known. Per-nucleotide qualities are absent, and no much larger clonotype sits a single base away.

Using the deep immunoSEQ assay, multiplex PCR amplified TCR CDR3 regions from genomic DNA. Extracted genomic DNA from each cell subset was distributed evenly across all wells of several immunoSEQ 96-well plates, and each plate was treated as a replicate. Each replicate PCR for sorted subsets received around 0.2 ug genomic DNA, equal to tens of thousands of T cell genomes. Purified libraries were measured with a Qubit 3.0 fluorometer, size-checked on a Bioanalyzer 2100, and measured again with the KAPA Library Quantification kit. Every immunoSEQ 96-well plate was sequenced on a separate single-read 150-cycle Illumina NextSeq 550 flow cell. In the paper's pipeline: Because the immunoSEQ output held only junctional sequences and lacked quality scores, the filtering could not match the filtering applied to full-length reads. To assign V/J genes and CDR3, sequences were annotated against IMGT germline references using PyIR, a Python wrapper for IgBLAST v1.9. Any read was removed if the V/J assignment was weak (E-value above 1e-6), the CDR3 was missing, or the read contained stop codons, out-of-frame junctions, or ambiguous translated residues. V3J clonotypes were defined as sequences sharing the same inferred V gene, J gene, and CDR3 amino acid sequence. To compute the percentage overlap between repertoires, the number of shared unique clonotypes was divided by the size of the smaller repertoire. Richness of each repertoire was evaluated using RTK rarefaction, the Chao1 estimator, and Recon v2.1 estimates of unobserved clonotypes. OLGA was used to compute generation probabilities for all TCRbeta clonotypes that the gDNA method yielded from a handful of donors. TCRdb carries this immuneACCESS record with in-frame sequences only. Its versions omit some clonotypes, under half of them owing to an unresolved V gene in the studies checked, with the rest unexplained. V, J and clone size are those of that table, while D and trimming were read from the DNA. The sample contains around 720,000 clones, around three quarters of them found a single time. About 1.8% of the sample is held by the ten biggest clonotypes.

The donors were healthy, HIV-negative adults with no recently reported acute infections or vaccinations. Every donor was a Caucasian adult residing in Nashville, Tennessee, USA. CD4+ T cells were enriched by magnetic negative selection, after which naive cells were positively selected on CD45RA and the negative fraction was taken as the memory subset. Blood was obtained by leukapheresis, after which PBMCs were separated by Ficoll-Histopaque density gradient centrifugation and cryopreserved in liquid nitrogen vapor phase. Purity and quantity of every magnetically sorted T cell population were checked by analytical flow cytometry. Each sorted fraction had its genomic DNA isolated and then quantified by UV absorbance on a Nanodrop 2000c. What the study reported, not specific to this receptor: Because the study included only a small number of donors, the genetic and exposure-history diversity represented was limited. Estimated clonotype richness was generally larger for naive than for memory subsets. Rarefaction of sorted-subset datasets indicated incomplete sequencing despite the large sequencing depth. When a handful of donors were compared, the shared fraction of clonotypes was about 5% for naive CD4, around 3.6% for naive CD8, roughly 2.5% for memory CD4, and about 0.36% for memory CD8. Based on pairwise subsampling, the degree of clonotype sharing among donors was expected to be affected by sequencing depth. Only blood was sampled, and tissue TCR repertoires likely differ from those in blood. Compared with non-shared clonotypes, the clonotypes found in all four sorted-subset donors had higher generation probabilities.

The germline V end is reduced by 4 bases and the J end by 1 base; junction bases left unmatched: 15. Sequences MDHEN (CDR1) and SYDVKM (CDR2) are obtained from the germline V gene. The CDR3 holds 18 amino acids from the cysteine to the phenylalanine. Only the CDR3 part of the read is kept: 54 bases, read in frame from the first base. The sequenced material came from memory CD4+ T cells sorted from blood. Reading the label with the study, this specimen's cell subset or site is: CD45RA-negative fraction. Here the chain combines TRBV28 and TRBJ2-5; TRBD2 aligns with 7 central bases. The source is a woman aged 25 to 39 in good health. The CDR3 region reads CASSYPPYRGELQETQYF. DNA sequence: TGTGCCAGCAGTTATCCCCCCTATCGGGGGGAGCTCCAAGAGACCCAGTACTTC.